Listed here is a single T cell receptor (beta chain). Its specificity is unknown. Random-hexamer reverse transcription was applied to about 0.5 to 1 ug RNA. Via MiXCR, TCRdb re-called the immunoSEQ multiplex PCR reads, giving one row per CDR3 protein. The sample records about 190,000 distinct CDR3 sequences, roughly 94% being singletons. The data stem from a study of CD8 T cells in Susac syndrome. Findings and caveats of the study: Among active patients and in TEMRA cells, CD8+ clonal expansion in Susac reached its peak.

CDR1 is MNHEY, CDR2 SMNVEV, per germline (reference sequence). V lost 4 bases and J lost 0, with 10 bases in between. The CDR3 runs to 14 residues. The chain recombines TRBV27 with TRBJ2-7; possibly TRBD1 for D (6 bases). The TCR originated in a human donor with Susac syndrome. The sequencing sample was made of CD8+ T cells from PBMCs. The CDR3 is CASSSTGYSYEQYF. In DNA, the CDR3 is TGTGCCAGCAGTTCGACAGGATACTCCTACGAGCAGTACTTC.